This TCR beta chain was captured in a study of T cell responses to AZD1222 COVID-19 vaccine. This table comes from immunoSEQ multiplex PCR, and its TCRdb copy is limited to in-frame clones, with some not included. The data show just over 90,000 clones, 85% to 90% seen once. To note about this clone: Its cognate antigen is unknown.

The CDR3 has 17 amino acids. Trimming at V came to 3 bases and at J to 3 bases, leaving 7 bases not matched to a gene. Germline assignment: CDR1 LGHDT and CDR2 YNNKEL (reference sequence). Study results and limitations: Every sample of the repertoires postdated the peak T cell response. Donors skewed white British and female; clonal diversity was possibly underestimated.

This material consisted of peripheral blood, taken 28 days after the second AZD1222 dose. The chain couples TRBV3-1 (or the pseudogene TRBV3-2) to TRBJ2-3; TRBD1 aligns across 12 bases. This clonotype was sampled from an adult who received the AZD1222 COVID-19 vaccine. CDR3 sequence reads: CASSHWDRGRGTDTQYF. The DNA of the CDR3 is TGTGCCAGCAGCCATTGGGACAGGGGGCGCGGAACAGATACGCAGTATTTT.